This TCR beta chain was observed in a study of a mutant IDH1 vaccine in newly diagnosed glioma. Background on the study: Vaccination began 4-6 weeks post radiotherapy alone, or with temozolomide cycles.

This sample's time point: week 35, safety follow-up. In the vaccine, a single dose held 300 ug of the mutant IDH1 20-mer peptide, along with topical imiquimod. Concerning this clone: What it binds is unknown.

The repertoire was sequenced with immunoSEQ multiplex PCR; TCRdb's copy has only in-frame clones and lacks some. The sample contains tens of thousands of clones, 84% of which appear only once. The ends lost 10 bases at V and 0 bases at J; junction bases unmatched: 5. CDR3 length: 14 amino acids. CDR1 is LNHDA and CDR2 is SQIVND in the germline V gene (reference sequence). The material was PBMCs, obtained from a glioma patient whose treatment included an IDH1 peptide vaccine. The chain couples TRBV19 to TRBJ2-3, with 9 bases matching TRBD2. This receptor was obtained from a man aged 25-40 years with glioma. The CDR3 sequence: CATSSGDSTDTQYF. CDR3 bases: TGTGCCACTTCTAGCGGGGATAGCACAGATACGCAGTATTTT. The entire variable domain, with the rest obtained from reference TRBV19 and TRBJ2-3, is as follows: DGGITQSPKYLFRKEGQNVTLSCEQNLNHDAMYWYRQDPGQGLRLIYYSQIVNDFQKGDIAEGYSVSREKKESFPLTVTSAQKNPTAFYLCATSSGDSTDTQYFGPGTRLTVL.